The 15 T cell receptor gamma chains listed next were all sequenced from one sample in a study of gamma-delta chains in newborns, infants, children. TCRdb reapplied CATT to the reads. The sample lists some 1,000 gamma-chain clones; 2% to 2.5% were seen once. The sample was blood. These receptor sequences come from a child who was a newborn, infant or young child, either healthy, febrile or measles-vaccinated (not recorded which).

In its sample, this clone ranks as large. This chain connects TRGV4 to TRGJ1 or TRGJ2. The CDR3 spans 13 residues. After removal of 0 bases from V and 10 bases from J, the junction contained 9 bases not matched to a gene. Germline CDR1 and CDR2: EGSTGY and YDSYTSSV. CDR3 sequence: CATWDGLGGKKLF. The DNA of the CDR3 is TGTGCCACCTGGGATGGGCTTGGGGGAAAGAAACTCTTT.

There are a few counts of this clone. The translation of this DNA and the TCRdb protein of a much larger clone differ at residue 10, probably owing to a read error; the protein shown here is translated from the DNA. Written as DNA, the CDR3 is TGTGCCTTGTGGGAGGCCCTCCAGTTGGACAAAAAAATCAAGGTATTT. Protein product: CALWEALQLDKKIKVF. The V gene is TRGV9, the J gene TRGJP. This CDR3 contains 16 residues. CDR1 and CDR2 from the germline V gene are GITISATS and ISYDGTV (reference sequence).

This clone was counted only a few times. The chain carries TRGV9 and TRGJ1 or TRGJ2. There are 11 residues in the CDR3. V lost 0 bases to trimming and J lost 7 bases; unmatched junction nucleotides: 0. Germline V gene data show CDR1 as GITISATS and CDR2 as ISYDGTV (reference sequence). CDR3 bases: TGTGCCTTGTGGGAGGTGTATAAGAAACTCTTT. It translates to CALWEVYKKLF.

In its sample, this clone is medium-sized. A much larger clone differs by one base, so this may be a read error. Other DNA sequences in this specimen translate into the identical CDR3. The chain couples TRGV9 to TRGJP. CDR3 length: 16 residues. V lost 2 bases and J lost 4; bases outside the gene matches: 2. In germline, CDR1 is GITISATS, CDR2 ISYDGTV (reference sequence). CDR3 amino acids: CALWEGQELGKKIKVF. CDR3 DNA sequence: TGTGCCTTGTGGGAGGGACAAGAGTTGGGCAAAAAAATCAAGGTATTT.

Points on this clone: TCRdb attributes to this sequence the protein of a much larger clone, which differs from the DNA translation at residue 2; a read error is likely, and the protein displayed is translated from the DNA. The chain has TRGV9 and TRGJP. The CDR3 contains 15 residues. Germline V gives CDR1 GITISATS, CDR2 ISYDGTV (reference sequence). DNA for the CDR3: TGTACCTTGTGGGATCAAGAGTTGGGCAAAAAAATCAAGGTATTT. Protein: CTLWDQELGKKIKVF.

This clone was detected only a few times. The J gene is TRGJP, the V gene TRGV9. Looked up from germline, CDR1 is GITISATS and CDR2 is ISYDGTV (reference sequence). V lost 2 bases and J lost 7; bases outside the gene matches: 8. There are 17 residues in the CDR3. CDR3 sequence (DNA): TGTGCCTTGTGGGAGGCCCCAGGGGAGTTGGGCAAAAAAATCAAGGTATTT. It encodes CALWEAPGELGKKIKVF.

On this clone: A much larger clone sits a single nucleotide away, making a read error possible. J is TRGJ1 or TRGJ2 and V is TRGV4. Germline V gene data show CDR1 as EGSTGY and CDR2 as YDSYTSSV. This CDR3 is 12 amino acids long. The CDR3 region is CTTWDVSYKKLF. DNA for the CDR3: TGTACCACCTGGGATGTGAGTTATAAGAAACTCTTT.

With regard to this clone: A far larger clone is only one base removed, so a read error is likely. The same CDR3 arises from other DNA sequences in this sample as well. The CDR3 reads CATWDRLGKLF. CDR3 DNA sequence: TGCGCCACCTGGGACAGGCTGGGGAAACTCTTT. The chain is built from TRGV3 and TRGJ1 or TRGJ2. Germline CDR1 reads VTNTFY; CDR2 reads YDVSTARD (reference sequence). This CDR3 is 11 amino acids long.

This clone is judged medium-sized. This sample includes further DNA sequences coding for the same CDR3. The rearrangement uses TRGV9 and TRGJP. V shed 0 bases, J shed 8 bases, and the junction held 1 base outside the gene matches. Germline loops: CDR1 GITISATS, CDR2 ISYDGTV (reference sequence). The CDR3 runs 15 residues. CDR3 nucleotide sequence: TGTGCCTTGTGGGAGGTGAAGTTGGGCAAAAAAATCAAGGTATTT. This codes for CALWEVKLGKKIKVF.

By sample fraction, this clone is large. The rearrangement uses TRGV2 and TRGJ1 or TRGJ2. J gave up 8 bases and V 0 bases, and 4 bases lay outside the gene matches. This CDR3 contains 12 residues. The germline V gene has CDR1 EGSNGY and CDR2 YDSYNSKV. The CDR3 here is CATWDGTDKKLF. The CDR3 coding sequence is TGTGCCACCTGGGACGGGACCGATAAGAAACTCTTT.

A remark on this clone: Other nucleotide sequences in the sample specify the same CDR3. This CDR3 is CALWEVRKKLF. The DNA for the CDR3 is TGTGCCTTGTGGGAGGTGCGTAAGAAACTCTTT. This chain links TRGV9 with TRGJ1 or TRGJ2. V lost 0 bases and J lost 9; bases outside the gene matches: 2. Germline V gene sequence: CDR1 GITISATS, CDR2 ISYDGTV (reference sequence). This CDR3 spans 11 amino acids.

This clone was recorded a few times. The CDR3 sequence: CALWENDKKLF. The CDR3 DNA sequence: TGTGCCTTGTGGGAGAACGATAAGAAACTCTTT. J is TRGJ1 or TRGJ2 and V is TRGV9. Germline V CDR1 and CDR2: GITISATS, ISYDGTV (reference sequence). V lost 3 bases, J lost 8 bases, and 4 bases stayed unmatched. CDR3 length equals 11 residues.

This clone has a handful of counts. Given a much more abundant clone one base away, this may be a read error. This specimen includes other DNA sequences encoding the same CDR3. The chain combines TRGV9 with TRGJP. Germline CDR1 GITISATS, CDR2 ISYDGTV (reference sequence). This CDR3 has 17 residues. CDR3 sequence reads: CALWEEQQELGKKIKVF. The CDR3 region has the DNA TGTGCCTTGTGGGAGGAACAGCAAGAGTTAGGCAAAAAAATCAAGGTATTT.

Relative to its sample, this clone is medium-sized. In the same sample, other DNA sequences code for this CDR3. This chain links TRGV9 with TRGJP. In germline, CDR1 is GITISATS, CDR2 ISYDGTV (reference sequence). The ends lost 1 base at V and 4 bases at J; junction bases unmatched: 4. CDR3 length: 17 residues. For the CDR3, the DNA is TGTGCCTTGTGGGAGGTAAGACAAGAGTTGGGCAAAAAAATCAAGGTATTT. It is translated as CALWEVRQELGKKIKVF.

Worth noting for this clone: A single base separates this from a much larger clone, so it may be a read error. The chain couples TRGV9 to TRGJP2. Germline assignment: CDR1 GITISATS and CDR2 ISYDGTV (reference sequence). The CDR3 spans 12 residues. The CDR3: CTLWEARWIKTF. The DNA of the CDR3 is TGTACCTTGTGGGAGGCGAGATGGATCAAGACGTTT.